A single sample gave rise to the 21 T cell receptor beta chains below, sequenced in a study of CD8 T cells in ankylosing spondylitis. Study results and caveats: Ankylosing spondylitis blood appeared to be characterized by a TCR beta motif of about eight highly homologous variants.

TCRdb re-derived calls from the 5' RACE reads in MiXCR, one entry per CDR3 protein. The sample holds fewer than 550,000 distinct CDR3 sequences; roughly 5.2% are singletons and the top ten take under 4.5%. No cognate antigen is known for these TCRs. Sequencing was done on a sample of blood, either unsorted or a sorted T cell fraction (not recorded which). These receptors all come from a male donor with ankylosing spondylitis.

This clonotype has at least ten counts. The J gene is TRBJ2-1, the V gene TRBV27; TRBD2 is a possible D gene (6 bases). The CDR3 length is 15 residues. Germline V gene sequence: CDR1 MNHEY, CDR2 SMNVEV (reference sequence). Trimming shortened V by 0 bases and J by 2 bases, and 8 bases separated the two germline ends. This chain's CDR3 is CASSLSPSAYNEQFF. The CDR3 DNA reads as TGTGCCAGCAGTTTATCGCCTAGCGCCTACAATGAGCAGTTCTTC.

This clonotype was recorded many times. CDR3 sequence: CSAGRGAAEAFF. Written as DNA, the CDR3 is TGCAGTGCTGGGCGGGGGGCAGCTGAAGCTTTCTTT. The rearrangement uses TRBV20-1 and TRBJ1-1, with D tentatively TRBD1 (6 bases). V lost 5 bases, J lost 6 bases, and 13 bases lay in between. The CDR3 totals 12 residues. Germline assignment: CDR1 DFQATT and CDR2 SNEGSKA (reference sequence).

Many counts were recorded for this clonotype. The rearrangement uses TRBV5-1 and TRBJ2-7; 10 nucleotides match TRBD2. From germline, CDR1 is SGHRS and CDR2 YFSETQ. Germline trimming cut 4 bases from V and 0 bases from J; bases unmatched to any gene: 10. This CDR3 is 17 amino acids long. CDR3 sequence reads: CASSEQLGLAVSYEQYF. Here the CDR3 DNA reads TGCGCCAGCAGCGAGCAACTTGGACTAGCGGTCTCCTACGAGCAGTACTTC.

This clonotype has ten or more counts. The V and J genes are TRBV20-1 and TRBJ2-2; possible D gene TRBD2, 5 bases. Germline CDR1 is DFQATT and CDR2 is SNEGSKA (reference sequence). There are 16 residues in the CDR3. Between the trimmed V and J ends, which lost 0 bases and 6 bases, there was a span of 17 bases. The CDR3 here is CSARDPGKGQSGELFF. For the CDR3, the DNA is TGCAGTGCTAGAGATCCGGGGAAAGGTCAATCCGGGGAGCTGTTTTTT.

This clonotype was counted at least ten times. The rearrangement uses TRBV5-1 and TRBJ2-7; tentative D call: TRBD2 (6 bases). The CDR3 is 15 residues long. Germline values: CDR1 SGHRS, CDR2 YFSETQ. V was clipped by 2 bases and J by 1 base, with 13 bases between them. As DNA, the CDR3 is TGCGCCAGCAGCTTCCAGGCGGCGGGATCCTACGAGCAGTACTTC. Its protein product is CASSFQAAGSYEQYF.

The chain joins TRBV3-1 to TRBJ2-1; TRBD2 aligns across 9 bases. The germline gives CDR1 LGHDT, CDR2 YNNKEL (reference sequence). The CDR3 loop spans 17 amino acids. V shed 5 bases and J 9 bases; nucleotides not matched to a gene: 17. This CDR3 reads CASSKGGNSGSVREQFF. CDR3 nucleotide sequence: TGTGCCAGCAGCAAGGGCGGAAATAGCGGGAGCGTTCGTGAGCAGTTCTTC.

This clonotype was picked up a small number of times. This chain uses TRBV15 with TRBJ2-7, with no clear D. This CDR3 spans 14 amino acids. The V gene's germline CDR1 is LNHNV and CDR2 YYDKDF (reference sequence). The V gene lost 1 base and the J gene lost 3 bases, with 10 bases spanning the gap. The CDR3 coding sequence is TGTGCCACCAGCAGAGGCCTCCTCATCTACGAGCAGTACTTC. It codes for CATSRGLLIYEQYF.

In its sample, this clonotype was seen many times. This chain uses TRBV28 with TRBJ2-3; TRBD1 agrees at 8 bases. Germline trimming cut 5 bases from V and 5 bases from J; bases unmatched to any gene: 6. CDR1 is MDHEN, CDR2 SYDVKM, per germline. The length of the CDR3 is 14 residues. CDR3 amino acids: CASSIWTGRDTQYF. The CDR3 DNA is TGTGCCAGCAGTATCTGGACAGGGAGAGATACGCAGTATTTT.

This clonotype was recorded a few times. The V call is TRBV20-1, the J call TRBJ2-1, with TRBD2 matching 10 bases. This CDR3 comprises 17 residues. J gave up 0 bases and V 3 bases, and 8 bases lay outside the gene matches. Germline V gene data show CDR1 as DFQATT and CDR2 as SNEGSKA (reference sequence). CDR3 DNA: TGCAGTGCTAGTCGGCTAGCGGGGGATAGCTCCTACAATGAGCAGTTCTTC. This encodes CSASRLAGDSSYNEQFF.

In this sample, this clonotype turned up many times. The chain carries TRBV29-1 and TRBJ2-1; TRBD2 is a possible D gene (5 bases). Germline CDR1 is SQVTM and CDR2 is ANQGSEA. This CDR3 spans 14 amino acids. V dropped 4 bases and J dropped 5 bases, with 15 bases sitting between them. CDR3 in amino acids: CSVVRNNGDNEQFF. CDR3 in DNA: TGCAGCGTTGTAAGGAATAACGGGGACAATGAGCAGTTCTTC.

This clonotype has a count of ten or more. This rearrangement joins TRBV7-2 to TRBJ1-1, with 10 nucleotides matching TRBD1. With 3 bases clipped from V and 9 bases from J, the junction kept 16 bases outside the gene matches. The CDR3 extends over 17 amino acids. Germline values: CDR1 SGHTA, CDR2 FQGNSA. This CDR3 reads CASSFVGDRGRIAQAFF. In nucleotides, the CDR3 is TGTGCCAGCAGCTTCGTGGGGGACAGGGGCCGTATCGCTCAAGCTTTCTTT.

This clonotype was counted a few times. This chain joins TRBV4-2 and TRBJ1-1; D gene unclear. Germline loops: CDR1 LGHNA, CDR2 YNFKEQ. Trimming removed 4 bases at V and 0 bases at J, with 9 bases between. The CDR3 contains 14 residues. The CDR3 spells CASSRGPVNTEAFF. CDR3 nucleotides: TGTGCCAGCAGCCGCGGGCCCGTGAACACTGAAGCTTTCTTT.

This clonotype has a count of ten or more. The V gene is TRBV29-1, the J gene TRBJ2-2, with 8 bases aligning to TRBD1. The CDR3 covers 13 residues. Germline assignment: CDR1 SQVTM and CDR2 ANQGSEA. Trimming cost V 5 bases and J 1 base; bases outside gene matches: 0. The CDR3 region has the DNA TGCAGCGTTACAGGGGGGAACACCGGGGAGCTGTTTTTT. It encodes CSVTGGNTGELFF.

This clonotype was observed at least ten times. The chain employs TRBV9 and TRBJ2-7; D is uncertain. The germline V and J ends were trimmed by 4 bases and 6 bases, with 17 bases remaining between them. Germline CDR1 is SGDLS and CDR2 is YYNGEE. This CDR3 region has 14 residues. CDR3 region: CASSTRPSKSEQYF. The CDR3, as DNA: TGTGCCAGCAGCACGCGTCCCTCTAAGAGCGAGCAGTACTTC.

Notes on this clonotype: The junction differs from germline at one of its ends, possibly a read error. The chain links TRBV20-1 to TRBJ2-3; 8 nucleotides line up with TRBD2. CDR1 and CDR2 from the germline V gene are DFQATT and SNEGSKA (reference sequence). This CDR3 has 17 amino acids. In DNA, the CDR3 is TGCTGTGCTAGAGAGCTAGCGGGTCCAGAGGTGGCAGATACGCAGTATTTT. Residues: CCARELAGPEVADTQYF.

This clonotype has a count of ten or more. The CDR3 sequence is CASSFGPPNTEAFF. The CDR3 DNA is TGTGCCAGCAGTTTCGGACCCCCGAACACTGAAGCTTTCTTT. The chain carries TRBV12-3 or TRBV12-4 and TRBJ1-1; D is ambiguous. Trimming removed 3 bases from V and 1 base from J, with 9 bases in between. The CDR3 runs to 14 residues.

This clonotype was counted many times. The chain recombines TRBV5-1 with TRBJ1-2; D unclear. This CDR3 has 13 residues. The V end was cut by 4 bases, the J end by 10 bases, with 17 bases between. Per germline, CDR1 SGHRS and CDR2 YFSETQ. The CDR3 loop is CASSPNPHGDYTF. The CDR3 DNA reads as TGCGCCAGCAGCCCAAACCCGCACGGGGACTACACCTTC.

CDR3 loop: CASRFGRVTYNSPLHF. The CDR3 region has the DNA TGTGCAAGTCGCTTTGGCAGGGTCACCTATAATTCACCCCTCCACTTT. The rearrangement joins TRBV12-2 to TRBJ1-6; the listed D gene, TRBD1, was not tested against the DNA. TRBV12-2 represents a pseudogene. CDR3 size: 16 residues.

This clonotype was found many times. The CDR3 is CASSFGRGLYEQYF. The CDR3 bases are TGTGCCAGCAGCTTTGGCAGGGGGCTCTACGAGCAGTACTTC. The V and J genes are TRBV7-8 and TRBJ2-7, with 8 bases fitting TRBD1. The CDR3 is 14 amino acids. Germline V gives CDR1 SGHVS, CDR2 FQNEAQ. V gave up 3 bases and J gave up 3 bases; unmatched junction bases: 4.

This clonotype was found many times. V and J are TRBV28 and TRBJ1-2; D unclear. This CDR3 is built from 13 residues. CDR1 MDHEN and CDR2 SYDVKM come from the germline V gene. V was trimmed by 7 bases and J by 0 bases, leaving 9 bases between them. CDR3 coding DNA: TGTGCCAGCACCCGGAGAGCTAACTATGGCTACACCTTC. It is translated as CASTRRANYGYTF.

This clonotype came up many times. This sequence joins TRBV20-1 and TRBJ2-7; 10 nucleotides match TRBD1. This CDR3 contains 14 residues. Germline CDR1 is DFQATT and CDR2 is SNEGSKA (reference sequence). The J segment lost 3 bases and the V segment lost 4 bases, leaving 6 bases of the junction unmatched. As DNA, the CDR3 is TGCAGTGCTACGGACAGGGGGTACTACTACGAGCAGTACTTC. Its protein product is CSATDRGYYYEQYF.